This T cell receptor (beta chain) emerged from a study of blood T cell repertoires in COVID-19. Turning to the study itself: In each case, the material was cDNA or gDNA derived from T cells, B-cell-depleted T cells, or PBMCs.

The germline CDR1 and CDR2 sequences are MNHEY and SMNVEV (reference sequence). This CDR3 contains 13 residues. The junction had 1 base not matched to a gene; V was cut back by 4 bases and J by 3 bases. Original methodology: Reference gene primer amplification gave nucleated cell count estimates. Method: immunoSEQ multiplex PCR; TCRdb's copy keeps in-frame clones and lacks some. V and J calls and clone size are given by that table; D and trimming were obtained from the DNA. The repertoire holds 60,000 to 95,000 clones, with roughly 90% as singletons. The V and J genes are TRBV27 and TRBJ2-7; 9 bases are a match to TRBD1. This TCR came from a woman aged 50 to 60 with acute or convalescent COVID-19. The specimen sequenced was peripheral blood. The CDR3 region has the DNA TGTGCCAGCAGTTGGGGACAGGGCTACGAGCAGTACTTC. Its translation is CASSWGQGYEQYF.